These T cell receptor beta chains were read from a single sample in a study of shared clonotypes between healthy human individuals. Profiling relied on immunoSEQ multiplex PCR, and the TCRdb table lists in-frame clones only, not all of them. The top ten clones hold about 0.068% of a sample with some 500,000 clones, around 96% of them seen once. The sample taken for sequencing was naive CD4+ T cells sorted from blood. Receptor source: a woman under 40 in good health. The CDR3 runs from the conserved cysteine through the conserved F or W. The D gene is left open where the match is weak. Rows may omit the clone size; those that give it use once, few, many or a size class.

v_call	clone_size	j_call	d_call	cdr3_nt	cdr3_aa
TRBV28	NA	TRBJ2-6	NA	TGTGCCAGCACCCCCGCCTCTGGGGCCAACGTCCTGACTTTC	CASTPASGANVLTF
TRBV5-6	NA	TRBJ2-4	NA	TGTGCCAGCAGCTTGGGGCAGGGGAGGATAGCCAAAAACATTCAGTACTTC	CASSLGQGRIAKNIQYF
TRBV9	NA	TRBJ2-7	NA	TGTGCCAGCAGCGTCCTGGACGGCCCCTACGAGCAGTACTTC	CASSVLDGPYEQYF
TRBV7-3	NA	TRBJ2-5	NA	TGTGCCAGCAGCTCCTCGTACCAAGAGACCCAGTACTTC	CASSSSYQETQYF
TRBV7-8	NA	TRBJ2-2	NA	TGTGCCAATACTCGGCCTTTCACCGGGGAGCTGTTTTTT	CANTRPFTGELFF
TRBV28	once	TRBJ1-4	TRBD1	TGTGCCAGCACCCAGGGGGGGAAACGAGGAAAAAAACTGTTTTTT	CASTQGGKRGKKLFF
TRBV7-8	NA	TRBJ2-3	TRBD2	TGTGCCAGCAGCCCTTTGACTAGCGCAGATACGCAGTATTTT	CASSPLTSADTQYF
TRBV29-1	NA	TRBJ2-3	NA	TGCAGCGTTGAGGCGGTAACTAGCACAGATACGCAGTATTTT	CSVEAVTSTDTQYF
TRBV2	NA	TRBJ1-1	TRBD1	TGTGCCAGCAGTGCTGACAGGGCGACCTCCACTGAAGCTTTCTTT	CASSADRATSTEAFF
TRBV6-6	NA	TRBJ2-7	NA	TGTGCCAGCAGTCCGTCATACGCGACCTACGAGCAGTACTTC	CASSPSYATYEQYF
TRBV6-6	NA	TRBJ1-2	NA	TGTGCCAGCAGGCCGCGGGGGAGGAACTATGGCTACACCTTC	CASRPRGRNYGYTF
TRBV30	NA	TRBJ1-5	NA	TGTGCCTGGAGTATGTACCGCAATCAGCCCCAGCATTTT	CAWSMYRNQPQHF
TRBV6-1	NA	TRBJ2-1	NA	TGTGCCAGCGGGGAACCCGCGCCCCACAATGAGCAGTTCTTC	CASGEPAPHNEQFF
TRBV27	NA	TRBJ2-7	TRBD2	TGTGCCAGCAGTCGCCAAATAACCGGGACTACGGGGGAGCAGTACTTC	CASSRQITGTTGEQYF
TRBV5-6	NA	TRBJ2-7	TRBD2	TGTGCCAGCAGCCGGGGACTAGCGAACTACGAGCAGTACTTC	CASSRGLANYEQYF
TRBV23-1	NA	TRBJ1-4	NA	TGCGCCAGCAGTCAATCTGGGGGGGTGCGGGAAAAACTGTTTTTT	CASSQSGGVREKLFF